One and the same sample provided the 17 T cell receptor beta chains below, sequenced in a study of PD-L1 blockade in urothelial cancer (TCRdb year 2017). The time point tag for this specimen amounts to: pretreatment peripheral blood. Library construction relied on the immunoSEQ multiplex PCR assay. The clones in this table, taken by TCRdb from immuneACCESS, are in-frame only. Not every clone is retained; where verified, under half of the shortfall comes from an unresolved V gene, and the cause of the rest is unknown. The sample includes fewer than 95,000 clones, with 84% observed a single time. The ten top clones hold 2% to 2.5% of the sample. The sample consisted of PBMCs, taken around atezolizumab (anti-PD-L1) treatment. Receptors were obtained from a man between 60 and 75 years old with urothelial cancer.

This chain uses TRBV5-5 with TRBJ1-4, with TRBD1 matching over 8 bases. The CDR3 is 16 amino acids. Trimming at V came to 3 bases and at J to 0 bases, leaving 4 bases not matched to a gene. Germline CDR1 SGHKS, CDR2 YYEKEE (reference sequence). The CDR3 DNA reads TGTGCCAGCAGCTGGACAGGGATTACAACTAATGAAAAACTGTTTTTT. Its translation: CASSWTGITTNEKLFF.

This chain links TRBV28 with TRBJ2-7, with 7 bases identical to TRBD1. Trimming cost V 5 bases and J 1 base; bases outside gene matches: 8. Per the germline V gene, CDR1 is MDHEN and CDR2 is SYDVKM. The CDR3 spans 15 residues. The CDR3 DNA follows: TGTGCCAGCAGTATCCCCGACAGGGCGTCCTACGAGCAGTACTTC. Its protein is CASSIPDRASYEQYF.

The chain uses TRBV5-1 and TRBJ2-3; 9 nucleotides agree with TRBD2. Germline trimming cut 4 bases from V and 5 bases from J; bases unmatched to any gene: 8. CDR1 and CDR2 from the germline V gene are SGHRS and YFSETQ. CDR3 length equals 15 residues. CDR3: CASSASGRLGDTQYF. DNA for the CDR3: TGCGCCAGCAGCGCGAGCGGGAGGTTGGGAGATACGCAGTATTTT.

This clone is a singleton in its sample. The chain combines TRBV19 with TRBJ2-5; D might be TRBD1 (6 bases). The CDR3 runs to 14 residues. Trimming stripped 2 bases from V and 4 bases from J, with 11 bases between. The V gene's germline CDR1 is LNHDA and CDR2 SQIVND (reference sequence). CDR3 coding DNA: TGTGCCAGTAGTATAACAGGGAAGGGAGAGACCCAGTACTTC. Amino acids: CASSITGKGETQYF.

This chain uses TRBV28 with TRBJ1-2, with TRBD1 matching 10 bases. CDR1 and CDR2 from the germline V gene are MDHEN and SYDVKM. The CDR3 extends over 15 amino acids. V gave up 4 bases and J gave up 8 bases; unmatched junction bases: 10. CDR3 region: CASSSTGTGVRGYTF. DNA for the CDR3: TGTGCCAGCAGTTCGACCGGGACAGGGGTCCGGGGCTACACCTTC.

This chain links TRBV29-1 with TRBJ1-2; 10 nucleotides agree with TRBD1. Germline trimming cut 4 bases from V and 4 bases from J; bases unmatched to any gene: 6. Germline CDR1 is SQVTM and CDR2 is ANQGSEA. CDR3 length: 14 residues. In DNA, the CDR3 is TGCAGCGTTGGGGGGGACAGGGGTTTCTATGGCTACACCTTC. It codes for CSVGGDRGFYGYTF.

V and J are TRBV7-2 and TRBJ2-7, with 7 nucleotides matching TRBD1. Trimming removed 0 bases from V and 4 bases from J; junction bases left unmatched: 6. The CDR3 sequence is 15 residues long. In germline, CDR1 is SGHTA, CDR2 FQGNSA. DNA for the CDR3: TGTGCCAGCAGCTTAGCCGGACAGGTACTTTACGAGCAGTACTTC. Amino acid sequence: CASSLAGQVLYEQYF.

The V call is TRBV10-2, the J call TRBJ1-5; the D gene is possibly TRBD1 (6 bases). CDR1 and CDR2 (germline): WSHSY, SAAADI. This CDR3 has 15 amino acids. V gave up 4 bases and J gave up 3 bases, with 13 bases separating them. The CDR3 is CASSAGGGSNQPQHF. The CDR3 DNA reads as TGCGCCAGCAGTGCGGGGGGCGGTTCCAATCAGCCCCAGCATTTT.

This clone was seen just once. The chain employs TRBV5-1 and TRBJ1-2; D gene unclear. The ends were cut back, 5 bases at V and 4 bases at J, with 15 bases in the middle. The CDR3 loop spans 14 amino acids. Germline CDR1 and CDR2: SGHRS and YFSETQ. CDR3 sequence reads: CASSPEGVGYGYTF. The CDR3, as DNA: TGCGCCAGCAGTCCCGAGGGAGTTGGCTATGGCTACACCTTC.

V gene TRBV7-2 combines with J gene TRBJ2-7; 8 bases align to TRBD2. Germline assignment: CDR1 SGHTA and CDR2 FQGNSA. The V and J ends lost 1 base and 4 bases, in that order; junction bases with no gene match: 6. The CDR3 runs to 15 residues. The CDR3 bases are TGTGCCAGCAGCTTAGGTATAGCGGGGCCGTACGAGCAGTACTTC. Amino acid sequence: CASSLGIAGPYEQYF.

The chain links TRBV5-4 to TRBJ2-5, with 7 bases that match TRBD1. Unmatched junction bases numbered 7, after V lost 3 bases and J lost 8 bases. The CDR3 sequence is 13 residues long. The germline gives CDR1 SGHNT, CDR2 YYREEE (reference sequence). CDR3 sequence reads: CASSSDRENTQYF. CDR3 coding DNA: TGTGCCAGCAGCTCCGACAGGGAAAATACCCAGTACTTC.

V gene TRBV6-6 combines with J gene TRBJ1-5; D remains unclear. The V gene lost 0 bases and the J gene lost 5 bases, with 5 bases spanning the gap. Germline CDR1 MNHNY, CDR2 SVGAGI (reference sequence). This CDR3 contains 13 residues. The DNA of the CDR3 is TGTGCCAGCAGTTACTCGATAGATCAGCCCCAGCATTTT. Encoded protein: CASSYSIDQPQHF.

Here the CDR3 reads CASSDRQGPSDTQYF. The CDR3 nucleotides read TGTGCCAGCAGTGATAGACAGGGGCCCTCAGATACGCAGTATTTT. The V call is TRBV6-1, the J call TRBJ2-3, with TRBD1 identical over 8 bases. Germline V gene sequence: CDR1 MNHNS, CDR2 SASEGT. This CDR3 is 15 amino acids long. Losses at the gene ends were 3 bases for V and 4 bases for J; bases not matched to a gene: 6.

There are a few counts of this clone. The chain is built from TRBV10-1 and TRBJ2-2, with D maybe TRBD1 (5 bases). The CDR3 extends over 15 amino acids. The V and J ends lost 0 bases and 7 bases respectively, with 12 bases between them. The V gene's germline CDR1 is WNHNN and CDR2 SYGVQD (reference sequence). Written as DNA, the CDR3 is TGCGCCAGCAGTGAGTCGGGCAGGGCAAGCGGGGAGCTGTTTTTT. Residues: CASSESGRASGELFF.

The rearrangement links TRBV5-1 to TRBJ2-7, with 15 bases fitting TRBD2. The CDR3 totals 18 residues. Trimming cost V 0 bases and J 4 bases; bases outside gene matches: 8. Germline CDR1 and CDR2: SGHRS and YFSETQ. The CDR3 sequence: CASSLGGSGLAGGYEQYF. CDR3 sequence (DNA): TGCGCCAGCAGCTTGGGGGGCTCGGGACTAGCGGGAGGTTACGAGCAGTACTTC.

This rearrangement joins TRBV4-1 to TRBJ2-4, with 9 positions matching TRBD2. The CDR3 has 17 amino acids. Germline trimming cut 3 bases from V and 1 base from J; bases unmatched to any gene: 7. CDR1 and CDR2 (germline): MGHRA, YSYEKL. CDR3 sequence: CASSQAGGRSAKNIQYF. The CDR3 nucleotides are TGCGCCAGCAGCCAGGCGGGGGGGCGATCGGCCAAAAACATTCAGTACTTC.

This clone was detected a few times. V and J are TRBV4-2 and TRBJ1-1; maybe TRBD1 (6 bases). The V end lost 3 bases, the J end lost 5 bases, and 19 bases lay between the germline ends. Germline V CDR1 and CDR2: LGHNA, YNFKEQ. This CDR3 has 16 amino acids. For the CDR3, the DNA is TGTGCCAGCAGCCAGGATAACAGGGTGTTCAAAACTGAAGCTTTCTTT. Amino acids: CASSQDNRVFKTEAFF.